This T cell receptor (beta chain) was sequenced for a study of T cells in Graves' hyperthyroidism and ophthalmopathy. Uncontrolled infection, other autoimmune disease, pregnancy or lactation excluded patients. PBMCs were derived from roughly 10 ml fresh peripheral blood. General study points: Clonotypes that were expanded in thyroid above 0.001 mostly appeared in blood too.

This clonotype has at least ten counts. What it recognizes is unknown. Amplification of TCR beta CDR3 regions used RNA as the template. Carried out on the TCR CDR3, a first-round RT-PCR used the HTBI primer set. MiXCR, run by TCRdb on the multiplex PCR reads, gives a single entry per CDR3 protein. The table includes 380,000 or so distinct CDR3 sequences, approximately 13% detected once. The CDR3 loop spans 15 amino acids. The V gene's germline CDR1 is SEHNR and CDR2 FQNEAQ (reference sequence). Deletions cut 1 base from V and 8 bases from J, with 17 bases between. Sequencing was carried out using blood. This chain uses TRBV7-9 with TRBJ1-2; possibly TRBD1 for D (5 bases). The origin of this receptor is a man under 40 with Graves' hyperthyroidism that later progressed to Graves' ophthalmopathy. The CDR3 is CASSLVAGQGGGYTF. CDR3 sequence (DNA): TGTGCCAGCAGCTTAGTAGCCGGGCAGGGAGGCGGCTACACCTTC.